Below are 30 T cell receptor beta chains sequenced from a single sample in a study of shared clonotypes between healthy human individuals (TCRdb year 2020). The library was obtained by the immunoSEQ multiplex PCR assay. Sourced from immuneACCESS, this table was stored by TCRdb with only in-frame sequences that have V and J called. A share of the clones is absent; for the studies checked, an unresolved V gene accounts for under half, and the remainder has no known explanation. Recorded for this sample are fewer than 850,000 clones; about two thirds of them occurred a single time. Together, the top ten hold 1.8% of the sample. The sequenced material came from memory CD4+ T cells sorted from blood. Taken with the paper, the label for cell subset or site translates to: CD45RA-negative fraction. The receptors were sampled from a woman in her twenties or thirties in good health.

This clone was counted a few times. The chain carries TRBV29-1 and TRBJ2-7, with TRBD2 identical over 11 bases. Per germline, CDR1 SQVTM and CDR2 ANQGSEA. Losses at the gene ends were 2 bases for V and 2 bases for J; bases not matched to a gene: 8. The CDR3 is 16 amino acids. This chain's CDR3 is CSVESPGLAATYEQYF. CDR3 sequence (DNA): TGCAGCGTTGAAAGTCCGGGACTAGCGGCCACCTACGAGCAGTACTTC.

This chain connects TRBV2 to TRBJ2-1; D gene unclear. Germline V CDR1 and CDR2: SNHLY, FYNNEI. V lost 2 bases, J lost 10 bases, and 9 bases lay in between. The CDR3 spans 12 residues. This CDR3 is CASSELGYEQFF. CDR3 nucleotides: TGTGCCAGCAGTGAACTGGGGTACGAGCAGTTCTTC. The full variable domain, with the rest looked up from reference TRBV2 and TRBJ2-1, is EPEVTQTPSHQVTQMGQEVILRCVPISNHLYFYWYRQILGQKVEFLVSFYNNEISEKSEIFDDQFSVERPDGSNFTLKIRSTKLEDSAMYFCASSELGYEQFFGPGTRLTVL.

This sequence joins TRBV5-1 and TRBJ2-3, with D hard to call. This CDR3 region has 14 residues. The ends were cut back, 1 base at V and 2 bases at J, with 8 bases in the middle. The germline CDR1 and CDR2 sequences are SGHRS and YFSETQ. The CDR3 spells CASSLRVDTDTQYF. DNA for the CDR3: TGCGCCAGCAGCTTGCGTGTTGACACAGATACGCAGTATTTT.

This chain links TRBV7-9 with TRBJ1-3; D ambiguous. The CDR3 is 16 residues long. Germline-derived CDR1 and CDR2 are SEHNR and FQNEAQ (reference sequence). V was pared by 5 bases and J by 4 bases, with 18 bases between. CDR3 bases: TGTGCCAGCAGCCCAAGGAACGCGGTAGGCGGAAACACCATATATTTT. Protein product: CASSPRNAVGGNTIYF.

J is TRBJ2-2 and V is TRBV11-2, with D unresolved. Looked up from germline, CDR1 is SGHAT and CDR2 is FQNNGV. Trimming removed 4 bases at V and 6 bases at J, with 6 bases between. This CDR3 is 12 amino acids long. As DNA, the CDR3 is TGTGCCAGCAGCTCAGTCCCCGGGGAGCTGTTTTTT. It codes for CASSSVPGELFF.

This CDR3 is CASSSASGTSYHEQFF. CDR3 nucleotides: TGTGCCAGCAGCTCGGCGTCCGGGACTAGTTATCATGAGCAGTTCTTC. The rearrangement joins TRBV7-2 to TRBJ2-1, with 8 bases aligning to TRBD2. Germline V gene data show CDR1 as SGHTA and CDR2 as FQGNSA. CDR3 length: 16 residues. The ends lost 4 bases at V and 8 bases at J; junction bases unmatched: 13.

The table lists this clone with a few counts. Possible read error: a much larger clone is one base away. Within the sample, other DNA sequences also encode this same CDR3. The chain joins TRBV5-1 to TRBJ2-1; 10 bases line up with TRBD2. This CDR3 is built from 15 residues. The germline CDR1 and CDR2 sequences are SGHRS and YFSETQ. The ends lost 2 bases at V and 3 bases at J; junction bases unmatched: 2. The CDR3 reads CASSLASGSYNEQFF. In DNA, the CDR3 is TGCGCCAGCAGCTTAGCTAGCGGGAGCTACAATGAGCAGTTCTTC.

Written as DNA, the CDR3 is TGTGCCAGCAGTTCGCCCACAGGGAGGCTTCTCGGCGAGCAGTACTTC. This encodes CASSSPTGRLLGEQYF. The chain joins TRBV28 to TRBJ2-7; either TRBD1 or TRBD2 may supply D (6 bases each). CDR1 and CDR2 (germline): MDHEN, SYDVKM. V gave up 4 bases and J gave up 6 bases, with 22 bases separating them. The CDR3 is made up of 16 amino acids.

V gene TRBV7-8 combines with J gene TRBJ2-7, with D perhaps being TRBD1 or TRBD2 (5 bases each). Germline V lookup: CDR1 SGHVS, CDR2 FQNEAQ. The CDR3 spans 17 residues. The germline V and J ends were trimmed by 5 bases and 2 bases, with 22 bases remaining between them. CDR3 DNA: TGTGCCAGCAGCGTACCGGCCACGGGACGGCAAGCCTACGAGCAGTACTTC. Residues: CASSVPATGRQAYEQYF.

With regard to this clone: The identical CDR3 is also encoded by other nucleotide sequences in the sample. The chain has TRBV11-3 and TRBJ2-5; no firm D call. V shed 0 bases and J shed 5 bases, with 4 bases lying between them. The CDR3 has 12 amino acids. Germline-derived CDR1 and CDR2 are SGHNT and YENEEA. The CDR3 here is CASSLDRETQYF. As DNA, the CDR3 is TGTGCCAGCAGCTTAGATAGGGAGACCCAGTACTTC.

J is TRBJ1-1 and V is TRBV12-5, with D possibly matching TRBD1 (6 bases). Germline-derived CDR1 and CDR2 are LGHNT and FRNRAP. CDR3 length: 16 amino acids. Between the trimmed V and J ends, which lost 0 bases and 1 base, there was a span of 12 bases. CDR3 DNA sequence: TGTGCTAGTGGTTTGGTGGTAGGACAGAAGAACACTGAAGCTTTCTTT. Translating gives CASGLVVGQKNTEAFF.

The rearrangement joins TRBV6-6 to TRBJ2-7; TRBD2 matches 7 bases. V gave up 5 bases and J gave up 0 bases; unmatched junction bases: 4. This CDR3 has 14 amino acids. Germline CDR1 and CDR2: MNHNY and SVGAGI (reference sequence). CDR3 amino acids: CASSLAVSSYEQYF. CDR3 coding DNA: TGTGCCAGCAGTCTAGCGGTAAGCTCCTACGAGCAGTACTTC.

This chain connects TRBV18 to TRBJ2-5; D not resolved. From germline, CDR1 is KGHSH and CDR2 LQKENI. The ends were cut back, 8 bases at V and 5 bases at J, with 12 bases in the middle. This CDR3 is built from 12 residues. CDR3 loop: CASRPGRETQYF. For the CDR3, the DNA is TGTGCCAGCCGGCCCGGGCGGGAGACCCAGTACTTC.

The CDR3 DNA follows: TGTGCCAGTAGTACTAGCGGGAGACTGAACACCGGGGAGCTGTTTTTT. Protein: CASSTSGRLNTGELFF. J is TRBJ2-2 and V is TRBV19; TRBD2 aligns across 10 bases. J gave up 1 base and V 4 bases, and 3 bases lay outside the gene matches. CDR1 and CDR2 (germline): LNHDA, SQIVND (reference sequence). The CDR3 totals 16 residues.

The rearrangement links TRBV10-3 to TRBJ2-5; D is unclear. Germline V gene data show CDR1 as ENHRY and CDR2 as SYGVKD. The CDR3 spans 13 residues. Trimming took 4 bases from V and 1 from J, leaving 7 bases between them. CDR3 in DNA: TGTGCCATCAGTGTTGGGCTCCAAGAGACCCAGTACTTC. Amino acids: CAISVGLQETQYF.

The chain couples TRBV30 to TRBJ2-3; the match to TRBD2 covers 9 bases. J gave up 5 bases and V 4 bases, and 10 bases lay outside the gene matches. The length of the CDR3 is 15 residues. Germline CDR1 is GTSNPN and CDR2 is SVGIG (reference sequence). CDR3 sequence reads: CAWTSGGRAVDTQYF. CDR3 bases: TGTGCCTGGACCTCTGGCGGGAGGGCCGTAGATACGCAGTATTTT. Variable domain in full (rest from reference TRBV30 and TRBJ2-3): SQTIHQWPATLVQPVGSPLSLECTVEGTSNPNLYWYRQAAGRGLQLLFYSVGIGQISSEVPQNLSASRPQDRQFILSSKKLLLSDSGFYLCAWTSGGRAVDTQYFGPGTRLTVL.

The chain is built from TRBV5-4 and TRBJ2-2; the match to TRBD2 covers 9 bases. CDR1 SGHNT and CDR2 YYREEE come from the germline V gene (reference sequence). The CDR3 has 16 residues. V trimming: 6 bases; J trimming: 5 bases; junction bases outside the gene matches: 11. Written as DNA, the CDR3 is TGTGCCAGCACGTGGCGGGAGGGCCGGGGTACCGGGGAGCTGTTTTTT. Its protein is CASTWREGRGTGELFF.

The CDR3 region is CASSFGVIYEQYF. CDR3 in DNA: TGTGCCAGCAGCTTTGGGGTCATCTACGAGCAGTACTTC. This chain connects TRBV7-9 to TRBJ2-7; no clear D gene. Germline V CDR1 and CDR2: SEHNR, FQNEAQ (reference sequence). Trimming cost V 3 bases and J 3 bases, with 9 bases left between them. This CDR3 comprises 13 residues.

This clone occurred many times. The V call is TRBV25-1, the J call TRBJ2-7, with TRBD1 matching 7 bases. The CDR3 is made up of 13 amino acids. Germline CDR1 is MGHDK and CDR2 is SYGVNS. V shed 3 bases and J 5 bases; nucleotides not matched to a gene: 4. CDR3 sequence: CASSDDRVHEQYF. In nucleotides, the CDR3 is TGTGCCAGCAGTGACGACAGGGTCCACGAGCAGTACTTC.

This chain joins TRBV11-2 and TRBJ2-3; maybe TRBD1 (8 bases). In germline, CDR1 is SGHAT, CDR2 FQNNGV. The CDR3 has 15 amino acids. Trimming shortened V by 5 bases and J by 5 bases, and 17 bases separated the two germline ends. CDR3 residues: CASSHTGGEGDTQYF. The CDR3 nucleotides read TGTGCCAGCAGCCATACAGGGGGGGAAGGAGATACGCAGTATTTT.

V and J are TRBV5-6 and TRBJ1-5; possibly TRBD1 for D (5 bases). V was trimmed by 1 base and J by 9 bases, leaving 14 bases between them. Germline V gene data show CDR1 as SGHDT and CDR2 as YYEEEE. The CDR3 contains 14 residues. CDR3 DNA sequence: TGTGCCAGCAGCTTGTGGGCCCAGGGCCTGCCCCAGCATTTT. Amino acid sequence: CASSLWAQGLPQHF.

V is TRBV5-1 and J is TRBJ2-5; TRBD2 matches 11 bases. The CDR3 spans 16 residues. Germline CDR1 SGHRS, CDR2 YFSETQ. J lost 2 bases, V lost 3 bases, and 6 bases had no gene match. CDR3 residues: CASSSPTSGGQETQYF. The CDR3 region has the DNA TGCGCCAGCAGCTCTCCTACTAGCGGGGGACAAGAGACCCAGTACTTC. The full variable domain, completed using reference TRBV5-1 and TRBJ2-5, is KAGVTQTPRYLIKTRGQQVTLSCSPISGHRSVSWYQQTPGQGLQFLFEYFSETQRNKGNFPGRFSGRQFSNSRSEMNVSTLELGDSALYLCASSSPTSGGQETQYFGPGTRLLVL.

The gene calls are TRBV4-1 and TRBJ2-7, with 8 nucleotides matching TRBD2. Trimming removed 0 bases from V and 3 bases from J; junction bases left unmatched: 7. The CDR3 extends over 16 amino acids. Germline CDR1 and CDR2: MGHRA and YSYEKL. This CDR3 reads CASSQDTRGVNYEQYF. The CDR3 nucleotides are TGCGCCAGCAGCCAAGATACGCGGGGGGTTAACTACGAGCAGTACTTC.

The chain has TRBV5-1 and TRBJ2-5, with 12 bases lining up with TRBD2. J was trimmed by 5 bases and V by 4 bases; bases with no gene match: 6. The CDR3 contains 15 residues. Per germline, CDR1 SGHRS and CDR2 YFSETQ. In DNA, the CDR3 is TGCGCCAGCAGCGCACTAGCGGGAGGACCCGAGACCCAGTACTTC. Protein product: CASSALAGGPETQYF.

Only a few counts were recorded for this clone. V and J are TRBV9 and TRBJ1-3, with D possibly matching TRBD1 (6 bases). Trimming stripped 1 base from V and 2 bases from J, with 10 bases between. Germline V gene sequence: CDR1 SGDLS, CDR2 YYNGEE. The CDR3 covers 15 residues. DNA of the CDR3: TGTGCCAGCAGCGTATCAGGGGTTACTGGAAACACCATATATTTT. Protein: CASSVSGVTGNTIYF.

In its sample, this clone was seen a few times. The rearrangement uses TRBV5-4 and TRBJ1-3, with D uncertain. This CDR3 comprises 14 residues. Trimming left V 0 bases short and J 7 bases short, with 11 bases between. Germline lookup yields CDR1 SGHNT and CDR2 YYREEE (reference sequence). This CDR3 reads CASSLDVGSNTIYF. DNA of the CDR3: TGTGCCAGCAGCTTGGATGTAGGGAGCAACACCATATATTTT.

The chain has TRBV5-1 and TRBJ2-5; TRBD2 aligns across 15 bases. The CDR3 has 16 residues. Germline values: CDR1 SGHRS, CDR2 YFSETQ. V shed 2 bases and J 10 bases; nucleotides not matched to a gene: 9. The CDR3 protein is CASSFSGTSGGRSQYF. The CDR3 coding sequence is TGCGCCAGCAGCTTCTCGGGGACTAGCGGGGGGCGTAGCCAGTACTTC.

This clone was detected only a few times. A read error may be the cause here, since a much bigger clone is one base away. Other DNA variants within this sample encode the same CDR3. The rearrangement joins TRBV5-1 to TRBJ2-1; possibly TRBD2 for D (6 bases). CDR1 and CDR2 (germline): SGHRS, YFSETQ. Between the trimmed V and J ends, which lost 0 bases and 4 bases, there was a span of 11 bases. CDR3 length equals 15 residues. CDR3 amino acids: CASSLDSGAYNEQFF. For the CDR3, the DNA is TGCGCCAGCAGCTTGGATAGCGGAGCTTACAATGAGCAGTTCTTC.

This chain joins TRBV7-2 and TRBJ2-5; tentative D call: TRBD2 (5 bases). The J call is uncertain, as TRBJ2-7 better fits the DNA end. Germline assignment: CDR1 SGHTA and CDR2 FQGNSA. This CDR3 is built from 15 residues. The CDR3 protein is CASSLMLTSSYEQYF. DNA of the CDR3: TGTGCCAGCAGCTTAATGCTCACTAGCTCCTACGAGCAGTACTTC.

The gene calls are TRBV7-3 and TRBJ2-3; D tentatively reads TRBD1 or TRBD2 (5 bases each). Trimming pared 5 bases from V and 6 bases from J, leaving 15 bases between. The CDR3 runs to 14 residues. Germline CDR1 SGHTA, CDR2 FQGTGA. The CDR3 sequence: CASSPTRDGDTQYF. The CDR3 nucleotides are TGTGCCAGCAGCCCGACCCGGGACGGGGATACGCAGTATTTT.